Listed below are T cell receptor beta chains from one sample, sequenced in a study of cytomegalovirus exposure and HLA in healthy donors. Generated by immunoSEQ multiplex PCR, the TCRdb table keeps only in-frame clones and is missing some. The sample has some 130,000 clones, and its top ten clones hold approximately 1.6%. The source material was PBMCs. These receptors all stem from a man aged 18-30 years in good health and CMV-seronegative. Both conserved end residues are part of each CDR3. The D gene is left open where the match is weak.

J gene,V gene,D gene,CDR3 protein,CDR3 DNA
TRBJ2-7,TRBV28,NA,CASSLGGELREQYF,TGTGCCAGCAGTTTGGGGGGTGAGTTACGGGAGCAGTACTTC
TRBJ2-3,TRBV19,TRBD2,CASSLPLGAGGRDTQYF,TGTGCCAGTAGTCTGCCCCTCGGGGCGGGAGGTAGAGATACGCAGTATTTT
TRBJ1-1,TRBV10-3,NA,CAITLRGGTEAFF,TGTGCCATCACCCTTAGGGGGGGCACTGAAGCTTTCTTT
TRBJ2-2,TRBV15,NA,CATQAGLGELFF,TGTGCCACTCAAGCAGGGCTCGGGGAGCTGTTTTTT
TRBJ2-1,TRBV11-1,TRBD2,CASNYAGLAGGNEQFF,TGTGCCAGCAACTATGCTGGCCTAGCGGGAGGAAATGAGCAGTTCTTC
TRBJ1-3,TRBV11-1,TRBD1,CASSLWTGFGNTIYF,TGTGCCAGCAGCTTATGGACAGGGTTCGGAAACACCATATATTTT
TRBJ1-2,TRBV5-4,TRBD1,CASSNDRDYGYTF,TGTGCCAGCAGCAATGACAGGGACTATGGCTACACCTTC
TRBJ2-5,TRBV30,TRBD2,CAWSAVAGGVGETQYF,TGTGCCTGGAGTGCAGTTGCGGGGGGGGTAGGAGAGACCCAGTACTTC
TRBJ2-7,TRBV28,TRBD1,CASSITGGAIYEQYF,TGTGCCAGCAGTATAACAGGGGGCGCAATCTACGAGCAGTACTTC
TRBJ2-2,TRBV18,NA,CASSPQTATGELFF,TGTGCCAGCTCACCACAGACAGCGACCGGGGAGCTGTTTTTT
TRBJ2-3,TRBV18,NA,CASSTQGLGNADTQYF,TGTGCCAGCTCAACTCAGGGGCTAGGAAATGCAGATACGCAGTATTTT
TRBJ2-7,TRBV6-6,NA,CASSYGGPEQYF,TGTGCCAGCAGTTACGGAGGGCCCGAGCAGTACTTC
TRBJ1-3,TRBV9,TRBD1,CASSGTGFVEDTIYF,TGTGCCAGCAGTGGGACAGGGTTCGTCGAAGACACCATATATTTT
TRBJ2-7,TRBV6-5,TRBD1,CASTYGQGGYEQYF,TGTGCCAGCACCTACGGACAGGGCGGCTACGAGCAGTACTTC
TRBJ2-3,TRBV18,NA,CASSPKHSGFSTDTQYF,TGTGCCAGCTCACCCAAGCATAGCGGCTTTAGCACAGATACGCAGTATTTT
TRBJ1-6,TRBV7-9,TRBD1,CASIRQGSYNSPLHF,TGTGCCAGCATCCGACAGGGGTCCTATAATTCACCCCTCCACTTT
TRBJ1-2,TRBV1,NA,CTSSFKPDREDGYTF,TGCACCAGCAGCTTTAAGCCGGACAGGGAGGATGGCTACACCTTC
TRBJ2-5,TRBV7-9,NA,CASDGWAGFQETQYF,TGTGCCAGCGATGGATGGGCGGGGTTCCAAGAGACCCAGTACTTC
TRBJ1-2,TRBV28,NA,CASTLVSRDGYTF,TGTGCCAGCACCCTAGTAAGCAGAGATGGCTACACCTTC
TRBJ1-1,TRBV28,TRBD1,CASAGGTEAFF,TGTGCCAGTGCAGGGGGTACTGAAGCTTTCTTT
TRBJ2-2,TRBV13,TRBD2,CASSSKREGTGELFF,TGTGCCAGCAGCTCCAAGCGGGAGGGAACCGGGGAGCTGTTTTTT
TRBJ1-1,TRBV14,NA,CASSRLRTLVNTEAFF,TGTGCCAGCAGCCGTTTACGGACATTGGTGAACACTGAAGCTTTCTTT
TRBJ1-1,TRBV30,NA,CAWSVILNTEAFF,TGTGCCTGGAGTGTTATCCTGAACACTGAAGCTTTCTTT